These 26 T cell receptor beta chains share one sample of origin, sequenced in a study of T-cell reconstitution after alpha-beta-depleted transplantation in children. A library of TCRbeta sequences, prepared with unique molecular identifiers, was generated. TCRdb redid the calling of the PCR reads with MiXCR, one entry per CDR3 protein. This table holds hundreds of thousands of distinct CDR3 sequences, more than 9% found once. The starting material was peripheral blood, obtained 180 days after TCRalphabeta/CD19-depleted stem cell transplant. Receptors were obtained from a male patient between 2 and 10 years old who had a stem cell transplant for chronic granulomatous disease, so the T cells may come from the graft donor.

This clonotype was counted ten times or more. The genes are TRBV7-9 and TRBJ2-7, with D perhaps being TRBD1 or TRBD2 (5 bases each). This CDR3 has 14 residues. In germline, CDR1 is SEHNR, CDR2 FQNEAQ (reference sequence). V shed 6 bases and J shed 2 bases, with 14 bases lying between them. The CDR3 spells CASSWDGRPYEQYF. CDR3 bases: TGTGCCAGCAGTTGGGACGGGCGCCCCTACGAGCAGTACTTC.

In this sample, this clonotype turned up many times. The chain employs TRBV7-9 and TRBJ2-1; D call uncertain. CDR1 is SEHNR and CDR2 is FQNEAQ in the germline V gene (reference sequence). V was shortened by 6 bases and J by 0 bases, with 12 bases between the two germline ends. The CDR3 loop spans 15 amino acids. The CDR3 bases are TGTGCCAGCAGTTATCGGACGGACTCCTACAATGAGCAGTTCTTC. Amino acids: CASSYRTDSYNEQFF. The full variable domain, its missing parts supplied by reference TRBV7-9 and TRBJ2-1, is DTGVSQNPRHKITKRGQNVTFRCDPISEHNRLYWYRQTLGQGPEFLTYFQNEAQLEKSRLLSDRFSAERPKGSFSTLEIQRTEQGDSAMYLCASSYRTDSYNEQFFGPGTRLTVL.

Many counts were recorded for this clonotype. The chain is built from TRBV7-6 and TRBJ1-1; D not certain. This CDR3 is built from 13 residues. Germline loops: CDR1 SGHVS, CDR2 FNYEAQ. Trimming left V 0 bases short and J 7 bases short, with 9 bases between. CDR3 sequence (DNA): TGTGCCAGCAGCTTAGCGGAGACAAGTGAAGCTTTCTTT. It codes for CASSLAETSEAFF.

At least ten counts were recorded for this clonotype. The chain couples TRBV5-1 to TRBJ2-3, with D possibly TRBD2 on 5 matching bases. The CDR3 is 16 residues long. V was trimmed by 0 bases and J by 1 base, leaving 12 bases between them. Germline V CDR1 and CDR2: SGHRS, YFSETQ. CDR3 protein: CASSLGPGRGTDTQYF. The CDR3 DNA reads as TGCGCCAGCAGCTTGGGGCCGGGAAGGGGCACAGATACGCAGTATTTT.

V usage is TRBV19 and J usage is TRBJ1-5; D is perhaps TRBD1 (5 bases). The germline V gene has CDR1 LNHDA and CDR2 SQIVND (reference sequence). The V end lost 5 bases, the J end lost 7 bases, and 15 bases lay between the germline ends. The CDR3 is 14 amino acids. CDR3 nucleotide sequence: TGTGCCAGTAGTGAGGGGTATAGTGGCCAGCCCCAGCATTTT. As protein: CASSEGYSGQPQHF.

This rearrangement joins TRBV2 to TRBJ2-2, with 7 bases that match TRBD2. The ends lost 6 bases at V and 2 bases at J; junction bases unmatched: 18. The germline CDR1 and CDR2 sequences are SNHLY and FYNNEI. The CDR3 spans 19 residues. CDR3 protein: CASSRSLPPLAENTGELFF. In DNA form, the CDR3 reads TGTGCCAGCAGCCGATCTCTCCCCCCCCTAGCGGAAAACACCGGGGAGCTGTTTTTT.

This clonotype was detected many times. The chain links TRBV5-1 to TRBJ2-7; no definite D call. From germline, CDR1 is SGHRS and CDR2 YFSETQ. Trimming removed 4 bases from V and 0 bases from J, with 8 bases in between. The CDR3 loop spans 13 amino acids. The CDR3 DNA reads as TGCGCCAGCAGCCGGATTTACTCCTACGAGCAGTACTTC. Encoded protein: CASSRIYSYEQYF.

Ten or more counts support this clonotype. The V call is TRBV27, the J call TRBJ2-2, with D possibly being TRBD1 (7 bases). The CDR3 extends over 15 amino acids. V was cut by 3 bases and J by 4 bases, with 12 bases left in between. Germline assignment: CDR1 MNHEY and CDR2 SMNVEV (reference sequence). The CDR3 loop is CASSLAGQSTGELFF. Written as DNA, the CDR3 is TGTGCCAGCAGTTTGGCGGGACAGAGCACCGGGGAGCTGTTTTTT.

This clonotype was recorded at least ten times. V gene TRBV29-1 combines with J gene TRBJ1-6; 10 bases are shared with TRBD1. V lost 4 bases, J lost 5 bases, and 2 bases stayed unmatched. Germline CDR1 is SQVTM and CDR2 is ANQGSEA. The CDR3 loop spans 14 amino acids. CDR3 residues: CSVGDRGNNSPLHF. CDR3 in DNA: TGCAGCGTTGGGGACAGGGGTAATAATTCACCCCTCCACTTT.

In this sample, this clonotype turned up a few times. J is TRBJ2-1 and V is TRBV18; D unresolved. The CDR3 has 16 amino acids. The germline gives CDR1 KGHSH, CDR2 LQKENI. V gave up 1 base and J gave up 0 bases, with 10 bases separating them. The CDR3 here is CASSPLESYSYNEQFF. In DNA form, the CDR3 reads TGTGCCAGCTCACCACTAGAATCCTACTCCTACAATGAGCAGTTCTTC.

This clonotype was recorded many times. This CDR3 reads CASTRLASGSSGANVLTF. CDR3 bases: TGTGCCAGTACGAGACTAGCGTCAGGTAGCTCTGGGGCCAACGTCCTGACTTTC. The chain joins TRBV19 to TRBJ2-6, with 8 bases matching TRBD2. CDR3 length equals 18 residues. The V gene's germline CDR1 is LNHDA and CDR2 SQIVND (reference sequence). The V and J ends lost 7 bases and 0 bases, in that order; junction bases with no gene match: 11.

This clonotype was found many times. The DNA of the CDR3 is TGTGCCAGCAGTTTTCTCTCGGGGTCGAACACCGGGGAGCTGTTTTTT. Translating gives CASSFLSGSNTGELFF. The chain joins TRBV12-3 or TRBV12-4 to TRBJ2-2; possibly TRBD2 for D (5 bases). V gave up 3 bases and J gave up 0 bases, with 11 bases separating them. The CDR3 extends over 16 amino acids.

This clonotype was seen at least ten times. The CDR3: CASSFMLGREGVNEQFF. In DNA, the CDR3 is TGTGCCAGCAGTTTTATGTTAGGGCGGGAGGGTGTCAATGAGCAGTTCTTC. The chain carries TRBV12-3 or TRBV12-4 and TRBJ2-1; 9 nucleotides line up with TRBD2. The CDR3 runs 17 residues. The V segment lost 3 bases and the J segment 6 bases; nucleotides outside the gene matches: 12.

This clonotype was found many times. The chain combines TRBV20-1 with TRBJ2-5; 9 bases map to TRBD2. The germline CDR1 and CDR2 sequences are DFQATT and SNEGSKA (reference sequence). The CDR3 loop spans 13 amino acids. Unmatched junction bases numbered 8, after V lost 7 bases and J lost 5 bases. The CDR3 region has the DNA TGCAGTGTTGTAGCGGGAGCGGGGGAGACCCAGTACTTC. This encodes CSVVAGAGETQYF.

This clonotype was detected many times. The CDR3 nucleotides are TGTGCCAGCAAAATCGGGACTACCTCCTACGAGCAGTACTTC. Protein sequence: CASKIGTTSYEQYF. The V and J genes are TRBV6-2 or TRBV6-3 and TRBJ2-7; TRBD2 agrees at 7 bases. J lost 0 bases, V lost 7 bases, and 6 bases had no gene match. The CDR3 loop spans 14 amino acids. Germline lookup yields CDR1 MNHEY and CDR2 SVGEGT.

Only a few counts were recorded for this clonotype. In DNA, the CDR3 is TGTGCCAGCAGCCCGCAGGTGGGAGTAGGAGAGACCCAGTACTTC. It translates to CASSPQVGVGETQYF. The gene calls are TRBV3-1 and TRBJ2-5; D is perhaps TRBD2 (5 bases). V dropped 4 bases and J dropped 4 bases, with 16 bases sitting between them. CDR1 is LGHDT and CDR2 is YNNKEL in the germline V gene (reference sequence). There are 15 residues in the CDR3.

This clonotype was detected many times. The V and J genes are TRBV12-5 and TRBJ2-3; D may be TRBD2 (6 bases). The V and J ends lost 3 bases and 1 base respectively, with 14 bases between them. The V gene's germline CDR1 is LGHNT and CDR2 FRNRAP. This CDR3 comprises 16 residues. The CDR3 is CASGFSPGVGTDTQYF. The CDR3 coding sequence is TGTGCTAGTGGTTTCTCGCCGGGAGTGGGCACAGATACGCAGTATTTT.

This clonotype has ten or more counts. The chain links TRBV10-3 to TRBJ2-7, with 9 bases aligning to TRBD1. The CDR3 has 12 amino acids. In germline, CDR1 is ENHRY, CDR2 SYGVKD. Trimming cost V 10 bases and J 4 bases; bases outside gene matches: 5. The CDR3 is CATAGQGYEQYF. DNA for the CDR3: TGTGCCACCGCGGGACAGGGTTACGAGCAGTACTTC.

This clonotype was counted at least ten times. Sequence at one end of the junction differs from germline and may be a read error. The V gene is TRBV29-1, the J gene TRBJ2-1, with D perhaps being TRBD1 or TRBD2 (5 bases each). Germline V gene sequence: CDR1 SQVTM, CDR2 ANQGSEA. This CDR3 comprises 11 residues. CDR3 sequence (DNA): TGCAGCGTTGATGTGGGGCAATGGGGAGTCTTC. Its protein product is CSVDVGQWGVF.

This clonotype occurred a few times. The V and J genes are TRBV27 and TRBJ2-5; D call uncertain. V lost 5 bases to trimming and J lost 5 bases, with 15 bases between them. The CDR3 runs 14 residues. CDR1 and CDR2 (germline): MNHEY, SMNVEV (reference sequence). The CDR3 DNA follows: TGTGCCAGCAGTCAATACAAAGCAATCGAGACCCAGTACTTC. It yields the protein CASSQYKAIETQYF.

As concerns this clonotype: With a much larger clone just one base away, this may be a read error. The V gene is TRBV30, the J gene TRBJ2-6; D is unresolved. The germline gives CDR1 GTSNPN, CDR2 SVGIG (reference sequence). This CDR3 spans 14 amino acids. V lost 5 bases to trimming and J lost 1 base, with 9 bases between them. The CDR3 protein is CAWPGLSGANVLTF. CDR3 bases: TGTGCCTGGCCAGGCCTTTCTGGGGCCAACGTCCTGACTTTC.

This clonotype was detected many times. The chain joins TRBV7-2 to TRBJ2-7; D could derive from TRBD1 or TRBD2 (6 bases each). V shed 4 bases and J shed 4 bases, with 11 bases lying between them. This CDR3 is 13 amino acids long. Germline V lookup: CDR1 SGHTA, CDR2 FQGNSA. CDR3 sequence (DNA): TGTGCCAGCAGCTCCGGGGGCCTGTACGAGCAGTACTTC. Translated: CASSSGGLYEQYF.

At least ten counts were recorded for this clonotype. The chain has TRBV12-3 or TRBV12-4 and TRBJ1-2; D is possibly TRBD1 (5 bases). The CDR3 totals 12 residues. The V end was cut by 6 bases, the J end by 5 bases, with 10 bases between. The CDR3 coding sequence is TGTGCCAGCAGCGACAGCCTATATGGCTACACCTTC. Translated, it gives CASSDSLYGYTF.

At least ten counts were recorded for this clonotype. The rearrangement links TRBV6-2 or TRBV6-3 to TRBJ2-1, with a weak D call TRBD2 (6 bases). Looked up from germline, CDR1 is MNHEY and CDR2 is SVGEGT. The CDR3 extends over 22 amino acids. V dropped 7 bases and J dropped 3 bases, with 37 bases sitting between them. The CDR3 DNA sequence: TGTGCCAGCATAGGTTCCCGTCGGGGACTCAAAAACCCGGGGACGAACTACAATGAGCAGTTCTTC. Protein product: CASIGSRRGLKNPGTNYNEQFF.

This clonotype came up many times. The chain links TRBV5-6 to TRBJ2-5; 11 positions match TRBD2. In germline, CDR1 is SGHDT, CDR2 YYEEEE. The CDR3 totals 16 residues. The J segment lost 4 bases and the V segment lost 0 bases, leaving 5 bases of the junction unmatched. The CDR3 protein is CASSLVSGRARETQYF. The CDR3 DNA sequence: TGTGCCAGCAGCTTGGTTAGCGGGAGGGCCAGAGAGACCCAGTACTTC.

This clonotype was seen many times. The J gene is TRBJ1-1, the V gene TRBV12-3 or TRBV12-4, with 7 bases identical to TRBD1. CDR3 length equals 15 residues. V shed 6 bases and J 1 base; nucleotides not matched to a gene: 8. CDR3 bases: TGTGCCAGCAGCCCCGGGACAGTGTGGAACACTGAAGCTTTCTTT. Translation gives CASSPGTVWNTEAFF.